The 12 T cell receptor beta chains listed next were all sequenced from one sample in a study of OX40 agonist ivuxolimab in advanced cancers. Preparation of the library involved the immunoSEQ multiplex PCR assay. TCRdb stores this immuneACCESS table with in-frame sequences only. Part of the clones is absent; in the studies checked, under half of the shortfall reflects unresolved V genes, and no reason is known for the rest. For this sample there are about 35,000 clones; 84% appear just once. Jointly, the top ten make up approximately 2% of the sample. This specimen was CD4+ or CD8+ T cells sorted from blood, taken in a trial of the OX40 agonist ivuxolimab. The origin of the receptors is an adult with an advanced solid tumor such as melanoma, head and neck, liver or kidney cancer.

This chain links TRBV11-2 with TRBJ2-6, with no clear D. CDR1 SGHAT and CDR2 FQNNGV come from the germline V gene. The ends were cut back, 1 base at V and 0 bases at J, with 4 bases in the middle. The length of the CDR3 is 15 residues. The CDR3: CASSLAVSGANVLTF. In DNA, the CDR3 is TGTGCCAGCAGCTTAGCGGTCTCTGGGGCCAACGTCCTGACTTTC.

The rearrangement links TRBV6-1 to TRBJ1-6, with D possibly matching TRBD1 (6 bases). The germline gives CDR1 MNHNS, CDR2 SASEGT. This CDR3 has 13 amino acids. Trimming removed 2 bases from V and 13 bases from J, with 12 bases in between. The CDR3 loop reads CASSEWGLGPLHF. The CDR3 DNA is TGTGCCAGCAGTGAATGGGGGCTCGGTCCCCTCCACTTT.

This clone was picked up a small number of times. V usage is TRBV27 and J usage is TRBJ2-7, with 8 bases matching TRBD2. Germline CDR1 MNHEY, CDR2 SMNVEV (reference sequence). Trimming took 4 bases from V and 4 from J; bases not matched to a gene: 3. The CDR3 is made up of 13 amino acids. CDR3 region: CASSWGLEYEQYF. In DNA form, the CDR3 reads TGTGCCAGCAGTTGGGGACTAGAATACGAGCAGTACTTC.

The rearrangement uses TRBV5-6 and TRBJ1-6; D remains unclear. V lost 0 bases and J 6 bases, leaving 16 bases between the germline ends. Germline V CDR1 and CDR2: SGHDT, YYEEEE. The CDR3 length is 17 residues. Here the CDR3 DNA reads TGTGCCAGCAGCTTGGCCTTCAGCGACGGAGGTAATTCACCCCTCCACTTT. Its translation is CASSLAFSDGGNSPLHF.

The sample holds one count of this clone. J is TRBJ1-1 and V is TRBV11-2; D is unclear. The V end lost 7 bases, the J end lost 1 base, and 13 bases lay between the germline ends. Germline V gene lookup returns CDR1 SGHAT and CDR2 FQNNGV. The length of the CDR3 is 14 residues. The CDR3 region is CASTPARRNTEAFF. CDR3 bases: TGTGCCAGCACCCCGGCCCGGCGGAACACTGAAGCTTTCTTT.

The rearrangement links TRBV6-6 to TRBJ2-7, with D possibly being TRBD1 (6 bases). The germline CDR1 and CDR2 sequences are MNHNY and SVGAGI (reference sequence). Trimming cost V 3 bases and J 7 bases, with 19 bases left between them. The CDR3 has 15 amino acids. The CDR3 loop is CASSYRWTALGEQYF. The CDR3 nucleotides read TGTGCCAGCAGTTATCGTTGGACAGCCCTTGGAGAGCAGTACTTC.

V and J are TRBV7-2 and TRBJ2-3; D not certain. CDR3 size: 15 residues. Germline CDR1 reads SGHTA; CDR2 reads FQGNSA. V lost 0 bases, J lost 5 bases, and 12 bases lay in between. CDR3 in amino acids: CASSLALSAGDTQYF. In nucleotides, the CDR3 is TGTGCCAGCAGCTTAGCCCTCAGCGCTGGAGATACGCAGTATTTT.

The V call is TRBV4-2, the J call TRBJ2-1, with a weak D call TRBD2 (6 bases). Germline values: CDR1 LGHNA, CDR2 YNFKEQ. The CDR3 has 17 amino acids. V gave up 0 bases and J gave up 1 base, with 13 bases separating them. The CDR3 sequence is CASSQETSQPSYNEQFF. Here the CDR3 DNA reads TGTGCCAGCAGCCAAGAAACTAGCCAACCTTCCTACAATGAGCAGTTCTTC.

The V call is TRBV6-1, the J call TRBJ1-1; D is ambiguous. The ends were cut back, 2 bases at V and 5 bases at J, with 15 bases in the middle. The CDR3 totals 15 residues. Germline lookup yields CDR1 MNHNS and CDR2 SASEGT. The CDR3, as DNA: TGTGCCAGCAGTGAAAATCTGAGGGTCAGGACTGAAGCTTTCTTT. It codes for CASSENLRVRTEAFF.

This clone was seen a handful of times. V gene TRBV27 combines with J gene TRBJ1-1; D is perhaps TRBD1 (5 bases). Trimming took 6 bases from V and 0 from J, leaving 11 bases between them. Germline assignment: CDR1 MNHEY and CDR2 SMNVEV (reference sequence). The CDR3 is 14 amino acids. This CDR3 is CASRGGSLNTEAFF. The CDR3 coding sequence is TGTGCCAGCAGGGGGGGGAGCTTGAACACTGAAGCTTTCTTT.

This chain joins TRBV6-5 and TRBJ2-5, with D possibly TRBD2 on 6 matching bases. Trimming removed 7 bases at V and 2 bases at J, with 11 bases between. Germline loops: CDR1 MNHEY, CDR2 SVGAGI. The CDR3 consists of 13 residues. The CDR3 DNA is TGTGCCAGCACCTCGGGAGAGCAAGAGACCCAGTACTTC. Its translation: CASTSGEQETQYF.

The chain links TRBV5-4 to TRBJ2-2; D might be TRBD1 or TRBD2, each matching 5 bases. V lost 4 bases to trimming and J lost 6 bases, with 13 bases between them. Germline CDR1 is SGHNT and CDR2 is YYREEE (reference sequence). The CDR3 totals 14 residues. This CDR3 is CASSGMVGAGELFF. The CDR3 DNA reads TGTGCCAGCAGCGGAATGGTGGGGGCCGGGGAGCTGTTTTTT.